The 7 T cell receptor beta chains below were found in one sample sequenced in a study of T cell responses to AZD1222 COVID-19 vaccine listed by TCRdb under 2021. The time point label on this specimen signifies: baseline before first vaccination. The library relied on the immunoSEQ multiplex PCR assay. TCRdb mirrors the immuneACCESS table, restricted to in-frame sequences. Some clones are absent from its copies; in checked studies, under half trace to an unresolved V gene, and the reason for the others is unknown. For this sample the table gives some 150,000 clones, of which roughly 88% were detected only once. The top ten constitute around 2% of the sample. Sequencing used peripheral blood, obtained on day 0 of AZD1222 vaccination. The receptors come from an adult in good health.

The V call is TRBV9, the J call TRBJ2-2; D may correspond to TRBD1 or TRBD2 (5 bases each). The CDR3 totals 16 residues. The germline V and J ends were trimmed by 0 bases and 0 bases, with 9 bases remaining between them. CDR1 and CDR2 (germline): SGDLS, YYNGEE. CDR3 residues: CASSVAGLANTGELFF. CDR3 in DNA: TGTGCCAGCAGCGTAGCGGGGCTTGCGAACACCGGGGAGCTGTTTTTT.

The chain combines TRBV28 with TRBJ1-3; D uncertain. Germline CDR1 is MDHEN and CDR2 is SYDVKM. The CDR3 is 17 amino acids. V was cut by 1 base and J by 0 bases, with 13 bases left in between. The chain's CDR3 is CASSLSLYKTSGNTIYF. The CDR3 DNA reads TGTGCCAGCAGTTTATCCCTCTACAAGACCTCTGGAAACACCATATATTTT.

This chain links TRBV4-2 with TRBJ1-2; perhaps TRBD1 as D (5 bases). Per the germline V gene, CDR1 is LGHNA and CDR2 is YNFKEQ. This CDR3 contains 15 residues. The V gene lost 1 base and the J gene lost 2 bases, with 11 bases spanning the gap. The CDR3 region is CASSQGVGTNYGYTF. CDR3 DNA: TGTGCCAGCAGCCAAGGAGTCGGGACCAACTATGGCTACACCTTC.

The V gene is TRBV7-9, the J gene TRBJ1-2; the match to TRBD1 covers 8 bases. CDR1 and CDR2 (germline): SEHNR, FQNEAQ (reference sequence). CDR3 length: 18 residues. V was pared by 4 bases and J by 8 bases, with 21 bases of the junction left unmatched. The CDR3 region is CASSSLLMTSTGVGGYTF. The CDR3 nucleotides read TGTGCCAGCAGCTCGTTATTGATGACCTCGACAGGGGTGGGAGGCTACACCTTC. Combining the CDR3 with reference TRBV7-9 and TRBJ1-2 gives the whole variable domain DTGVSQNPRHKITKRGQNVTFRCDPISEHNRLYWYRQTLGQGPEFLTYFQNEAQLEKSRLLSDRFSAERPKGSFSTLEIQRTEQGDSAMYLCASSSLLMTSTGVGGYTFGSGTRLTVV.

The gene calls are TRBV6-5 and TRBJ1-1; no clear D gene. This CDR3 has 13 residues. The V and J ends lost 6 bases and 9 bases respectively, with 17 bases between them. CDR1 is MNHEY, CDR2 SVGAGI, per germline. The CDR3 reads CASRKTLGGKAFF. CDR3 nucleotides: TGTGCCAGCAGGAAGACCTTGGGCGGAAAAGCTTTCTTT.

The chain is built from TRBV6-5 and TRBJ2-7; TRBD1 matches 9 bases. Looked up from germline, CDR1 is MNHEY and CDR2 is SVGAGI. V shed 4 bases and J 2 bases; nucleotides not matched to a gene: 6. This CDR3 has 15 amino acids. In DNA, the CDR3 is TGTGCCAGCAGTTTCGGACAGGGGAGAGCCTACGAGCAGTACTTC. This encodes CASSFGQGRAYEQYF.

The chain couples TRBV25-1 to TRBJ2-5, with D maybe TRBD2 (6 bases). The CDR3 covers 15 residues. CDR1 MGHDK and CDR2 SYGVNS come from the germline V gene. Trimming cost V 2 bases and J 5 bases, with 15 bases left between them. The CDR3 region is CASSEEFGRWETQYF. The CDR3 coding sequence is TGTGCCAGCAGTGAAGAGTTTGGGAGGTGGGAGACCCAGTACTTC. The full variable domain, in which reference TRBV25-1 and TRBJ2-5 provide the parts outside the CDR3, is EADIYQTPRYLVIGTGKKITLECSQTMGHDKMYWYQQDPGMELHLIHYSYGVNSTEKGDLSSESTVSRIRTEHFPLTLESARPSHTSQYLCASSEEFGRWETQYFGPGTRLLVL.